This TCR beta chain was obtained from a study of CD8 T cells in ankylosing spondylitis. MiXCR was run by TCRdb on the 5' RACE reads, yielding one entry per CDR3 protein. This table has roughly 26,000 distinct CDR3 sequences, 13% appearing once. A note on this clonotype: The antigen is unknown.

Between the trimmed V and J ends, which lost 1 base and 7 bases, there was a span of 13 bases. Germline CDR1 LGHDT, CDR2 YNNKEL (reference sequence). This CDR3 is 14 amino acids long. Study-wide findings and caveats: Peripheral blood samples showed relatively rare disease-linked clones, and these clones were CD8+. Significant enrichment of disease-linked clones was reportedly seen in matched ankylosing spondylitis synovial fluid. A TCR beta motif of fewer than ten highly homologous variants appeared characteristic of ankylosing spondylitis blood.

The specimen sequenced was blood. This receptor was identified in a male donor with ankylosing spondylitis or in good health (not recorded which). V gene TRBV3-1 combines with J gene TRBJ2-5, with D possibly matching TRBD1 (6 bases). The CDR3 nucleotides are TGTGCCAGCAGCCAAGGCCAGGGGCGCGTGACCCAGTACTTC. Residues: CASSQGQGRVTQYF.